What follows are 2 T cell receptor beta chains derived from one specimen sequenced in a study of T cell responses to AZD1222 COVID-19 vaccine (dated by TCRdb to about 2021). Library generation was performed with the immunoSEQ multiplex PCR assay. This immuneACCESS table, as held by TCRdb, lists in-frame sequences with V and J called but not all clones. Of the missing ones, under half trace to an unresolved V gene in checked studies; the others have no known cause. For this sample there are about 87,000 clones; around 87% appear just once. The ten top clones hold approximately 9.1% of the sample. The time point label for this specimen denotes: baseline before first vaccination. The input for sequencing was peripheral blood, taken on day 0 of AZD1222 vaccination. The receptor source for this set is an adult in good health.

The chain has TRBV7-8 and TRBJ2-1; D not certain. The CDR3 extends over 13 amino acids. The ends were cut back, 5 bases at V and 13 bases at J, with 18 bases in the middle. Looked up from germline, CDR1 is SGHVS and CDR2 is FQNEAQ. The CDR3 spells CASSRDLSPLQFF. The CDR3 region has the DNA TGTGCCAGCAGCCGAGACCTTAGCCCGTTACAGTTCTTC. Supplemented by reference TRBV7-8 and TRBJ2-1, the full variable domain reads GAGVSQSPRYKVAKRGQDVALRCDPISGHVSLFWYQQALGQGPEFLTYFQNEAQLDKSGLPSDRFFAERPEGSVSTLKIQRTQQEDSAVYLCASSRDLSPLQFFGPGTRLTVL.

CDR3 coding DNA: TGCGCCAGCAGCTTGTTCGGAGGAAGCTCCTACAATGAGCAGTTCTTC. As protein: CASSLFGGSSYNEQFF. V usage is TRBV5-1 and J usage is TRBJ2-1; D might be TRBD2 (5 bases). The length of the CDR3 is 16 residues. Trimming shortened V by 1 base and J by 0 bases, and 11 bases separated the two germline ends. CDR1 is SGHRS and CDR2 is YFSETQ in the germline V gene.